The 2 T cell receptor beta chains in this list originate from one sample, sequenced in a study of blood T cells in healthy people across ages. Combining a sample-barcoded 5' primer with a J-beta primer mix, a second PCR ran for roughly 6 to 12 cycles. TCRdb used MiXCR to reprocess the 5' RACE reads, holding one entry per CDR3 protein. Altogether roughly 650,000 distinct CDR3 sequences are present, roughly 32% being singletons, with the ten largest covering 15%. Sequenced sample: blood. The source of these receptors is a woman older than 75 in good health.

This clonotype occurred many times. The V and J genes are TRBV5-1 and TRBJ2-1; 9 nucleotides agree with TRBD2. The trim removed 0 bases at V and 7 bases at J, leaving 5 bases unmatched. This CDR3 is built from 15 residues. The germline V gene has CDR1 SGHRS and CDR2 YFSETQ. The CDR3 DNA follows: TGCGCCAGCAGCTTGGATCCTAGCGGGGTAAATGAGCAGTTCTTC. Translation: CASSLDPSGVNEQFF.

This clonotype was counted at least ten times. J is TRBJ2-1 and V is TRBV27, with TRBD1 identical over 10 bases. Germline CDR1 reads MNHEY; CDR2 reads SMNVEV (reference sequence). The V segment lost 11 bases and the J segment 14 bases; nucleotides outside the gene matches: 18. The CDR3 totals 14 residues. In DNA, the CDR3 is TGTGCCCTCTCGATGGGGACAGGGGCGCGAGGGGAGTTCTTC. It translates to CALSMGTGARGEFF.